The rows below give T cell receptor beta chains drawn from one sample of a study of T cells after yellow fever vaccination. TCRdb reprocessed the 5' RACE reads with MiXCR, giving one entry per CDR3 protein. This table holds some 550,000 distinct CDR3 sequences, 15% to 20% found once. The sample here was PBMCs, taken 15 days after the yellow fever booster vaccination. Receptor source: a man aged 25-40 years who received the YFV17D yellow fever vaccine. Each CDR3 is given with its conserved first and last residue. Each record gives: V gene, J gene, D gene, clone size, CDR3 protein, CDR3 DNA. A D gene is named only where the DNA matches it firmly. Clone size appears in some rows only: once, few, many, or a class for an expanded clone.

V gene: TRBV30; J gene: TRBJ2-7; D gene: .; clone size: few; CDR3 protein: CAWSTGLSYEQYF; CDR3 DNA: TGTGCCTGGAGTACGGGCCTGTCCTACGAGCAGTACTTC
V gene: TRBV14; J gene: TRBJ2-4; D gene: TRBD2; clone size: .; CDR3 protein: CASSQVSGRSDGNIQYF; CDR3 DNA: TGTGCCAGCAGCCAGGTTAGCGGGAGGAGCGACGGGAACATTCAGTACTTC
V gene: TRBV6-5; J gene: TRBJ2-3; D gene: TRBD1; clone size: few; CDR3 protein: CASSYYTGGADTQYF; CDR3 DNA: TGTGCCAGCAGTTACTACACAGGGGGCGCAGATACGCAGTATTTT
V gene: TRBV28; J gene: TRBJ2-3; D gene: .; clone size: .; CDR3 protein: CASIGPIGPRADTQYF; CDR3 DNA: TGTGCCAGCATAGGCCCGATCGGCCCGAGGGCAGATACGCAGTATTTT
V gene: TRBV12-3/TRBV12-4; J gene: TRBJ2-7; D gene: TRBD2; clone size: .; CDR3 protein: CASSIRTSGKLGEQYF; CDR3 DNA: TGTGCCAGCAGTATTCGGACTAGCGGGAAACTAGGGGAGCAGTACTTC
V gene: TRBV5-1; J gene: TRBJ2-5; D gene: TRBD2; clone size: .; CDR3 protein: CASSLEAGTIETQYF; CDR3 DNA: TGCGCCAGCAGCTTGGAAGCGGGGACTATAGAGACCCAGTACTTC
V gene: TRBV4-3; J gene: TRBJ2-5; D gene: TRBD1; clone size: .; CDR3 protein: CASSQASTGSETQYF; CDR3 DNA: TGCGCCAGCAGCCAAGCTTCGACAGGGTCAGAGACCCAGTACTTC
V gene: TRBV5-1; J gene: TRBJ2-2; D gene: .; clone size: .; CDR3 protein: CAIAAGDNGELFF; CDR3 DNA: TGCGCCATCGCGGCTGGGGATAACGGGGAGCTGTTTTTT
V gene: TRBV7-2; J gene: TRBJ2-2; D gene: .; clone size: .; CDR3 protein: CASSWDGTGELFF; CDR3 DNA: TGTGCCAGCAGCTGGGACGGGACCGGGGAGCTGTTTTTT
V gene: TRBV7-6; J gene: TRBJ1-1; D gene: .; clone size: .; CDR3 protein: CASSLRLDLQTTNTEAFF; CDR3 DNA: TGTGCCAGCAGCTTACGTCTGGATCTACAGACCACGAACACTGAAGCTTTCTTT
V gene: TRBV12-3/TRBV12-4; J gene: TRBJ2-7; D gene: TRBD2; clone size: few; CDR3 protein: CASSQLAGSKQYF; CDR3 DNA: TGTGCCAGCAGCCAGCTAGCGGGAAGTAAGCAGTACTTC
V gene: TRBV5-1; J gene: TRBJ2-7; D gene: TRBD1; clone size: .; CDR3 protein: CASSETGQVYEQYF; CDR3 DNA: TGCGCCAGCAGCGAAACGGGACAGGTCTACGAGCAGTACTTC
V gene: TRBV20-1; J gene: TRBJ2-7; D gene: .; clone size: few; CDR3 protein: CSATVGGSAYEQYF; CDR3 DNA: TGCAGTGCTACGGTAGGGGGTTCAGCCTACGAGCAGTACTTC
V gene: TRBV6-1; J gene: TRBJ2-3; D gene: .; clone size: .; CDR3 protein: CASSQLVRHDTQYF; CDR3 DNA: TGTGCCAGCAGTCAACTAGTAAGACACGATACGCAGTATTTT
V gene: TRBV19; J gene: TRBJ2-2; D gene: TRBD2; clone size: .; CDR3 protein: CASSAVWLAVTGELFF; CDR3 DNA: TGTGCCAGTAGCGCCGTGTGGCTAGCGGTCACCGGGGAGCTGTTTTTT
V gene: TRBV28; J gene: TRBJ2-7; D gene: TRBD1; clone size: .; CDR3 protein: CASQIGGQGYEQYF; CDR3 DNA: TGTGCCAGCCAAATTGGGGGACAGGGCTACGAGCAGTACTTC
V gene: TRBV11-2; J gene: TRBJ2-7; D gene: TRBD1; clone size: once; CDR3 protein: CASSLGATGGLAPYEQYF; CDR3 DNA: TGTGCCAGCAGCTTAGGGGCGACAGGGGGATTGGCTCCCTACGAGCAGTACTTC
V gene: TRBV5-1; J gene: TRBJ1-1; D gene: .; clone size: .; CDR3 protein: CASSLRGGGTEAFF; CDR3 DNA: TGCGCCAGCAGCTTGAGGGGAGGGGGCACTGAAGCTTTCTTT
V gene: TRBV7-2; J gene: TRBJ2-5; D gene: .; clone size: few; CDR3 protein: CASSRTVGRETQYF; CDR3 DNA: TGTGCCAGCAGTCGGACGGTTGGGAGGGAGACCCAGTACTTC
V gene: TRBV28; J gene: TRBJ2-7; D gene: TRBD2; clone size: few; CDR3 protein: CASSSAGGDRYEQYF; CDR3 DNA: TGTGCCAGCAGTTCAGCGGGAGGGGATCGTTACGAGCAGTACTTC
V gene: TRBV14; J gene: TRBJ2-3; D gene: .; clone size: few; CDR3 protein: CASSQVPGTQYF; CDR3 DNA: TGTGCCAGCAGCCAAGTACCTGGAACGCAGTATTTT
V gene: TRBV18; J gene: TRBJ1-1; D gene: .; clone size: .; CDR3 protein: CASSQLTAPGPEAFF; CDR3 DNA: TGTGCCAGCTCACAACTGACAGCGCCGGGGCCTGAAGCTTTCTTT
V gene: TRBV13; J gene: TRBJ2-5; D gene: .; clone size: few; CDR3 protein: CASTPEGGVKETQYF; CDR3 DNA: TGTGCCAGCACCCCGGAGGGGGGCGTTAAAGAGACCCAGTACTTC
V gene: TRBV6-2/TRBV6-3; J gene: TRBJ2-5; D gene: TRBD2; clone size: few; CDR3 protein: CASSYTRLGRGTSGIRGETQYF; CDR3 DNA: TGTGCCAGCAGTTACACCCGCTTAGGACGAGGGACTAGCGGGATCCGGGGGGAGACCCAGTACTTC
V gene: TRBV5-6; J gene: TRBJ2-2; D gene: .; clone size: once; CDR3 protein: CASSRPGPNTGELFF; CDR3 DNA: TGTGCCAGCAGCCGGCCGGGCCCCAACACCGGGGAGCTGTTTTTT
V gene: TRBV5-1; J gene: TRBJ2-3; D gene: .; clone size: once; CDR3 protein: CASSLGAGPGPDTQYF; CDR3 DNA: TGCGCCAGCAGCTTGGGAGCGGGCCCTGGACCAGATACGCAGTATTTT
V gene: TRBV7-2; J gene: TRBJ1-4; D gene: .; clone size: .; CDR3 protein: CASSLKGPNEKLFF; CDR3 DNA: TGTGCCAGCAGCCTGAAGGGACCGAATGAAAAACTGTTTTTT
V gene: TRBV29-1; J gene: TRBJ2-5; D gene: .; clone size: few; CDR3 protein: CSVRGSGRGPWETQYF; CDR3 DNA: TGCAGCGTTCGAGGTTCGGGCAGGGGCCCTTGGGAGACCCAGTACTTC
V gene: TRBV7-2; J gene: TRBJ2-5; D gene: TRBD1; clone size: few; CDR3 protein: CASSLAGTGNQETQYF; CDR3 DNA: TGTGCCAGCAGCTTAGCCGGGACAGGGAACCAAGAGACCCAGTACTTC
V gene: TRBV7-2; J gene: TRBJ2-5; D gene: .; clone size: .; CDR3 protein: CASSSRRGSGETQYF; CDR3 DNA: TGTGCCAGCAGCTCACGCAGGGGGAGCGGGGAGACCCAGTACTTC
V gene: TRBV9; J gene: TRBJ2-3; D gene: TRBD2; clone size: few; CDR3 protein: CASSVAVTGGGTDTQYF; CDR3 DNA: TGTGCCAGCAGCGTAGCCGTTACGGGGGGGGGAACAGATACGCAGTATTTT
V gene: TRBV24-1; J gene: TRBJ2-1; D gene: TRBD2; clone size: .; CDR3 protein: CATSDTYPTSGRNNEQFF; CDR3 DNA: TGTGCCACCAGTGATACTTACCCTACTAGCGGGAGAAACAATGAGCAGTTCTTC
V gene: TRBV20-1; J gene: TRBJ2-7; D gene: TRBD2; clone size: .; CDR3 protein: CSANGRGGYEQYF; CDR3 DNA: TGCAGTGCCAACGGGAGGGGTGGCTACGAGCAGTACTTC
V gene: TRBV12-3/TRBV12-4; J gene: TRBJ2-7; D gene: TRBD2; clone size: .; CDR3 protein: CASRWTSGSEQYF; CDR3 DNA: TGTGCCAGCAGGTGGACTAGCGGGAGCGAGCAGTACTTC
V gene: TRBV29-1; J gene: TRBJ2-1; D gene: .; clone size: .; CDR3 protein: CSLQTGREFF; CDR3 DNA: TGCAGCCTCCAGACAGGGAGGGAGTTCTTC
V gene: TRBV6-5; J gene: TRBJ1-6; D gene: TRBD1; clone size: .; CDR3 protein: CASSYSVPGQGASSPLHF; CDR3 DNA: TGTGCCAGCAGTTACTCGGTCCCGGGACAGGGGGCAAGCTCACCCCTCCACTTT
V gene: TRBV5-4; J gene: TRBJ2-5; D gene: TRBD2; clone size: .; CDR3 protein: CASSSLAGVEETQYF; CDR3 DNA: TGTGCCAGCAGCTCCCTAGCGGGAGTAGAGGAGACCCAGTACTTC
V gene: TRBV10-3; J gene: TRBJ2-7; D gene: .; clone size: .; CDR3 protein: CAISESRLDEQYF; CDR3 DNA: TGTGCCATCAGCGAGTCTAGACTAGACGAGCAGTACTTC
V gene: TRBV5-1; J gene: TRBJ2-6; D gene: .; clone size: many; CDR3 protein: CASSRSSGANVLTF; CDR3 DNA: TGTGCCAGCAGCCGAAGCTCTGGGGCCAACGTCCTGACTTTC
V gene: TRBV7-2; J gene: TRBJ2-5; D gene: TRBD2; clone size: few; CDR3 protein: CASSIAGTSGRETQYF; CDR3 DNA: TGTGCCAGCAGCATCGCCGGGACTAGCGGGAGAGAGACCCAGTACTTC
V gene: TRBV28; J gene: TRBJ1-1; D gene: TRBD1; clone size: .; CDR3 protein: CASSSGQGYTEAFF; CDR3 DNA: TGTGCCAGCAGTTCCGGACAGGGTTACACTGAAGCTTTCTTT
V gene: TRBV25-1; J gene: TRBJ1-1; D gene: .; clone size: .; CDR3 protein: CASSDPTENTEAFF; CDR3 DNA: TGTGCCAGCAGTGACCCGACAGAGAACACTGAAGCTTTCTTT
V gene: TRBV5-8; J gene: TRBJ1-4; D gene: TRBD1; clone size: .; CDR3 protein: CASSFYLGQNNEKQFF; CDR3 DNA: TGTGCCAGCAGTTTTTACCTGGGACAGAATAATGAAAAACAGTTTTTT
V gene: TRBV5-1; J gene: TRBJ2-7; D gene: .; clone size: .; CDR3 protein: CASSWASEQYF; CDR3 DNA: TGCGCCAGCAGTTGGGCCAGCGAGCAGTACTTC
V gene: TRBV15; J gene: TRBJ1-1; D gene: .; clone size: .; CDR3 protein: CATSKGTNTEAFF; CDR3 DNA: TGTGCCACCAGTAAGGGGACGAACACTGAAGCTTTCTTT
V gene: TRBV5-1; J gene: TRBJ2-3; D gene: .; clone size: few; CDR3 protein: CASSQQVTDTQYF; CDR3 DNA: TGCGCCAGCAGCCAACAAGTGACAGATACGCAGTATTTT
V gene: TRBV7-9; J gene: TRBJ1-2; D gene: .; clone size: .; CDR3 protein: CASSFQLNYGYTF; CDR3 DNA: TGTGCCAGCAGTTTCCAATTGAACTATGGCTACACCTTC
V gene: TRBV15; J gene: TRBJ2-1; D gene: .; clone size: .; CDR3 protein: CATSRDWSEQFF; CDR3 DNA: TGTGCCACCAGCAGAGATTGGAGTGAGCAGTTCTTC
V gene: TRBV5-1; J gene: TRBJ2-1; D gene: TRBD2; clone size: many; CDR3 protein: CASSLSGRADHEQFF; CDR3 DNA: TGCGCCAGCAGCTTGAGCGGGAGGGCCGACCATGAGCAGTTCTTC
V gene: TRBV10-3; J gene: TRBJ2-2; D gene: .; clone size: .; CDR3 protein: CAITTGLRGSGELFF; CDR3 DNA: TGTGCCATCACGACGGGACTCCGCGGGTCCGGGGAGCTGTTTTTT
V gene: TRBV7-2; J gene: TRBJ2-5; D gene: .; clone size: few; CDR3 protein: CASSASRGNQETQYF; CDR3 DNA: TGTGCCAGCAGCGCCTCCCGGGGGAACCAAGAGACCCAGTACTTC
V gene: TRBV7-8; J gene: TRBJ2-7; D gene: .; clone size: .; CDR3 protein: CASSPRDTSYEQYF; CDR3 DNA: TGTGCCAGCAGCCCCCGGGACACCAGCTACGAGCAGTACTTC
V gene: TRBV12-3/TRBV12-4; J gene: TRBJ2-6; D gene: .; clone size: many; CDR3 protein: CASSLNSGANVLTF; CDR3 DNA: TGTGCCAGCAGTTTAAATTCTGGGGCCAACGTCCTGACTTTC
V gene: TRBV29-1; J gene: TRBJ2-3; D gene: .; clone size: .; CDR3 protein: CSALTGTDTDTQYF; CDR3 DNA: TGCAGCGCCCTGACCGGGACCGACACAGATACGCAGTATTTT
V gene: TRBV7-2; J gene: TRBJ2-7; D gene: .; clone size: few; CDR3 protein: CASSSPQSGSYEQYF; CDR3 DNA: TGTGCCAGCAGCTCCCCCCAGTCAGGATCCTACGAGCAGTACTTC
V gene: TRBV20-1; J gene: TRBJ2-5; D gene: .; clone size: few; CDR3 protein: CSARQEALQGQYF; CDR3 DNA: TGCAGTGCTAGACAAGAAGCGTTACAAGGGCAGTACTTC
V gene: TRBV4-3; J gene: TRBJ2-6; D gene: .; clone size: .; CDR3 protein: CASSQDFSGANVLTF; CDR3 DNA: TGCGCCAGCAGCCAAGATTTCAGCGGGGCCAACGTCCTGACTTTC